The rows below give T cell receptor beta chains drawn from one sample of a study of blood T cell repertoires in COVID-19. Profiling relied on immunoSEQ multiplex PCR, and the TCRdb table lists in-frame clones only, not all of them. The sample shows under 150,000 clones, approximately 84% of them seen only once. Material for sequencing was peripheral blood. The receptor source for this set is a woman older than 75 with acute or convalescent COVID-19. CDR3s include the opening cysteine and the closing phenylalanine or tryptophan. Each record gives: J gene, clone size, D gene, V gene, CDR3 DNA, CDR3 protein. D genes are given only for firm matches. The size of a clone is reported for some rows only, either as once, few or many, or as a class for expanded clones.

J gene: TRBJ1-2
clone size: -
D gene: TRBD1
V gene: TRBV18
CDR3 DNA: TGTGCCAGCTCACCCACGGGACAGAACTATGGCTACACCTTC
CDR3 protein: CASSPTGQNYGYTF

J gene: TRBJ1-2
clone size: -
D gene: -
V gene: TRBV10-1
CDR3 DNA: TGCGCCAGCAGTGAGGACAGAGACTATGGCTACACCTTC
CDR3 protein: CASSEDRDYGYTF

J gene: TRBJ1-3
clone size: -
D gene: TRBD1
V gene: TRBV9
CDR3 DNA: TGTGCCAGCAGCGACAACGACAGGGGGAAAATTGAAAACACCATATATTTT
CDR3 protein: CASSDNDRGKIENTIYF

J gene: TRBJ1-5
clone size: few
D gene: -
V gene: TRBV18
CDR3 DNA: TGTGCCAGCTCACCTTCGACAGGTACTGTCGATCAGCCCCAGCATTTT
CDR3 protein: CASSPSTGTVDQPQHF

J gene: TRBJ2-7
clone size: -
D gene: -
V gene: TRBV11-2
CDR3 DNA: TGTGCCAGCAGCCTATCCACCGGGACTCCCTCCTACGAGCAGTACTTC
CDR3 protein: CASSLSTGTPSYEQYF

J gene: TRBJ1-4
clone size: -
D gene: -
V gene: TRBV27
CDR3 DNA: TGTGCCAGCAGTGTTTCATCAGGCGCAACTAATGAAAAACTGTTTTTT
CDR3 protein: CASSVSSGATNEKLFF

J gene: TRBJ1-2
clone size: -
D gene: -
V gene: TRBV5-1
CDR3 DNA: TGCGCCAGCAGCTTACCGGGGGGCGGTGACTATGGCTACACCTTC
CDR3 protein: CASSLPGGGDYGYTF

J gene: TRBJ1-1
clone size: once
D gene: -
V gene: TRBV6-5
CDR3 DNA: TGTGCCAGCAGCCCCTTTGGCCGGGTGAACACTGAAGCTTTCTTT
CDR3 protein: CASSPFGRVNTEAFF

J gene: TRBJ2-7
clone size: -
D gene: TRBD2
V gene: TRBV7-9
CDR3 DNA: TGTGCCAGCAGCTCGGGAGCTAGCGGGATCAGGGTCGACGAGCAGTACTTC
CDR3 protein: CASSSGASGIRVDEQYF

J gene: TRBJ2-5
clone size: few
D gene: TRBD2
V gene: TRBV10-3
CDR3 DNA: TGTGCCATCAGCGGAAGACTAGCGGGGACAGAGACCCAGTACTTC
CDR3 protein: CAISGRLAGTETQYF

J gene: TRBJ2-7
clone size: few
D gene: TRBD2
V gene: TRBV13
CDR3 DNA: TGTGCCAGCAGCATTAGGGGCAGGGGCGGGAGGGCCGCCTACGAGCAGTACTTC
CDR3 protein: CASSIRGRGGRAAYEQYF

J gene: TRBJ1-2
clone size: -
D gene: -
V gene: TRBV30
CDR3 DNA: TGTGCCTGGAGTGGAGGCTATGGCTACACCTTC
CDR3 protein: CAWSGGYGYTF

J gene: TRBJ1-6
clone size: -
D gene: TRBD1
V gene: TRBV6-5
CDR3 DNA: TGTGCCAGTCTCGACAGGGGCCATAATTCACCCCTCCACTTT
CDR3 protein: CASLDRGHNSPLHF

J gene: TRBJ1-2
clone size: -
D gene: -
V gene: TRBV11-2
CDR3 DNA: TGTGCCAGCAGCTCCCAAGGAGGAAACTATGGCTACACCTTC
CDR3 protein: CASSSQGGNYGYTF

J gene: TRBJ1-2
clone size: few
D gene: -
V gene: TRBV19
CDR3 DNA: TGTGCCAGTAGTACCCAGGGCTATGGCTACACCTTC
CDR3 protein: CASSTQGYGYTF

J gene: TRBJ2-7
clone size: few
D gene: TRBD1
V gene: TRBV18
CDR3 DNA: TGTGCCAGCTCACCACCGTCGGCAGGGGGCACCTACGAGCAGTACTTC
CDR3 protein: CASSPPSAGGTYEQYF

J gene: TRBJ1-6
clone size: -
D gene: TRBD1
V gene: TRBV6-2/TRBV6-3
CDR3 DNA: TGTGCCAGCAGTTCAGCCGGGACAGGAACCTACTATAATTCACCCCTCCACTTT
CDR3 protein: CASSSAGTGTYYNSPLHF

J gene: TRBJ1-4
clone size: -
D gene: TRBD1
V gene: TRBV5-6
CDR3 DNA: TGTGCCAGCAGCCGGGACAGGGCAAAGAATGAAAAACTGTTTTTT
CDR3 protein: CASSRDRAKNEKLFF

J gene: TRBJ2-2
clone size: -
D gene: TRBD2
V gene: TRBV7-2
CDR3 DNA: TGTGCCAGCAGCCCAACGGGACTAGCGGATCCCGGGGAGCTGTTTTTT
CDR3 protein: CASSPTGLADPGELFF

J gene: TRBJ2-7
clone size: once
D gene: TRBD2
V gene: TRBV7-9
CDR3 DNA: TGTGCCAGCAGCCCAATCGGACTAGCGGGAGAGTACGAGCAGTACTTC
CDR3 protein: CASSPIGLAGEYEQYF

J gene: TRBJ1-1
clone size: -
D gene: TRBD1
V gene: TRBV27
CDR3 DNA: TGTGCCAGCAGTTTATACCAGACAGGGGGCGGAGAAGCTTTCTTT
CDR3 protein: CASSLYQTGGGEAFF

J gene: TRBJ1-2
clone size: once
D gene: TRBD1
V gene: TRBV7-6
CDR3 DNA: TGTGCCAGCAGCCCAGGGACAGGGTCCGACTATGGCTACACCTTC
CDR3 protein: CASSPGTGSDYGYTF

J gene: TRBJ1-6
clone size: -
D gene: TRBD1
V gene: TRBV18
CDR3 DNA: TGTGCCAGCTCACTCGGACAGGGGGCCAATTCACCCCTCCACTTT
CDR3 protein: CASSLGQGANSPLHF

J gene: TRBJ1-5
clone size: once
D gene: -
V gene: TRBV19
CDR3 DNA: TGTGCCAGTAACCTGGGGGGGTGGGAGCAGCCCCAGCATTTT
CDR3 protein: CASNLGGWEQPQHF

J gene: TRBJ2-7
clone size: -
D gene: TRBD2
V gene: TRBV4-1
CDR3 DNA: TGCGCCAGCAGCCAATCTCTAGCGGCTTCCTACGAGCAGTACTTC
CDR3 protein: CASSQSLAASYEQYF

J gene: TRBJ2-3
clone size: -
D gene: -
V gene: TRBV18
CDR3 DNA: TGTGCCAGCTCACCACTTCCAGGGAGGGGGACAGATACGCAGTATTTT
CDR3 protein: CASSPLPGRGTDTQYF

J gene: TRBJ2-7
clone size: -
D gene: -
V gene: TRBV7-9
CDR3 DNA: TGTGCCAGCAGCTTAAGTACAGGGGGGGCTCGCCCCAGCTCCTACGAGCAGTACTTC
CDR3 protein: CASSLSTGGARPSSYEQYF